This TCR beta chain was profiled in a study of somatic mutations in cytotoxic T cells in rheumatoid arthritis. The CDR3 runs to 14 residues. Germline CDR1 reads MDHEN; CDR2 reads SYDVKM. In the authors' methods: Published virus-specific TCRB sequences found rare matches among patient CD8+ clones larger than 1%. Profiling relied on immunoSEQ multiplex PCR, and the TCRdb table lists in-frame clones only, not all of them. V and J calls and clone size come straight from that table; D and trimming were deduced from the DNA. The top ten hold approximately 18% of the sample, which has some 14,000 clones, 90% to 95% seen once.

This sequence was found in a man between 65 and 80 years old with rheumatoid arthritis. Specimen: CD4+ T cells sorted from blood. The chain combines TRBV28 with TRBJ2-5; D gene uncertain. The last part of the DNA fits TRBJ2-7 better; the J call may be wrong. CDR3 nucleotide sequence: TGTGCCAGTCTCCCATCCACCCCCACCTACGAGCAGTACTTC. It is translated as CASLPSTPTYEQYF.